Following are 20 T cell receptor beta chains from one sample sequenced in a study of T cell responses to AZD1222 COVID-19 vaccine. Sequenced by immunoSEQ multiplex PCR; TCRdb stores in-frame clones only, minus some. The sample gives 150,000 or so clones, about 91% of which show up once; about 1.9% is in the top ten. The sample in question was peripheral blood, obtained on day 0 of AZD1222 vaccination. These receptors were taken from an adult in good health.

This chain links TRBV7-9 with TRBJ1-6; weak D call: TRBD1 (5 bases). The CDR3 runs 13 residues. Trimming stripped 6 bases from V and 9 bases from J, with 12 bases between. Germline V gene lookup returns CDR1 SEHNR and CDR2 FQNEAQ (reference sequence). CDR3 in amino acids: CASRYNRFSPLHF. As DNA, the CDR3 is TGTGCCAGCAGATATAACAGGTTTTCACCCCTCCACTTT.

The rearrangement links TRBV10-2 to TRBJ1-2; D call uncertain. V was pared by 2 bases and J by 7 bases, with 11 bases between. Germline CDR1 and CDR2: WSHSY and SAAADI. This CDR3 contains 13 residues. The CDR3 loop reads CASSETGSGGYTF. In DNA, the CDR3 is TGCGCCAGCAGTGAGACGGGGTCCGGTGGCTACACCTTC.

The chain couples TRBV5-5 to TRBJ1-2; 9 bases match TRBD1. The CDR3 length is 15 residues. Per germline, CDR1 SGHKS and CDR2 YYEKEE (reference sequence). V lost 0 bases to trimming and J lost 3 bases; unmatched junction nucleotides: 3. The CDR3 protein is CASSLGTGVDYGYTF. The CDR3 DNA sequence: TGTGCCAGCAGCTTGGGGACAGGGGTGGACTATGGCTACACCTTC.

The chain couples TRBV3-1 (or the pseudogene TRBV3-2) to TRBJ2-7; D might be TRBD1 or TRBD2, each matching 5 bases. Germline-derived CDR1 and CDR2 are LGHDT and YNNKEL (reference sequence). The V end was cut by 1 base, the J end by 4 bases, with 11 bases between. The CDR3 sequence is 14 residues long. Here the CDR3 reads CASSQAWGSYEQYF. The CDR3 nucleotides read TGTGCCAGCAGCCAAGCATGGGGGTCATACGAGCAGTACTTC.

This clone was seen more than once but under ten times. The chain couples TRBV7-9 to TRBJ2-1; 10 nucleotides match TRBD2. This CDR3 region has 16 residues. The germline V gene encodes CDR1 SEHNR and CDR2 FQNEAQ (reference sequence). V shed 5 bases, J shed 0 bases, and the junction held 4 bases outside the gene matches. The CDR3 here is CASSDSGGSSYNEQFF. The DNA of the CDR3 is TGTGCCAGCAGCGATAGCGGGGGGAGCTCCTACAATGAGCAGTTCTTC.

This chain joins TRBV5-4 and TRBJ2-2; 13 bases are a match to TRBD2. Trimming at V came to 3 bases and at J to 6 bases, leaving 2 bases not matched to a gene. The CDR3 has 15 residues. CDR1 and CDR2 from the germline V gene are SGHNT and YYREEE (reference sequence). In DNA form, the CDR3 reads TGTGCCAGCAGCTCGGGACTAGCGGGGCCCGGGGAGCTGTTTTTT. Encoded protein: CASSSGLAGPGELFF. The full variable domain, its missing parts supplied by reference TRBV5-4 and TRBJ2-2, is ETGVTQSPTHLIKTRGQQVTLRCSSQSGHNTVSWYQQALGQGPQFIFQYYREEENGRGNFPPRFSGLQFPNYSSELNVNALELDDSALYLCASSSGLAGPGELFFGEGSRLTVL.

This rearrangement joins TRBV9 to TRBJ1-1, with a weak D call TRBD1 (6 bases). Per germline, CDR1 SGDLS and CDR2 YYNGEE. CDR3 length: 16 residues. Trimming cost V 4 bases and J 0 bases, with 16 bases left between them. In DNA form, the CDR3 reads TGTGCCAGCAGCACCGAGGGGGGGGCCCTGAACACTGAAGCTTTCTTT. Translation gives CASSTEGGALNTEAFF.

The chain employs TRBV19 and TRBJ2-5; 14 positions match TRBD2. Germline V gene sequence: CDR1 LNHDA, CDR2 SQIVND (reference sequence). The length of the CDR3 is 17 residues. V lost 5 bases and J lost 2; bases outside the gene matches: 7. The CDR3 loop reads CASSPGLAGAVQETQYF. CDR3 nucleotide sequence: TGTGCCAGTAGTCCGGGACTAGCGGGGGCTGTTCAAGAGACCCAGTACTTC.

The J gene is TRBJ1-4, the V gene TRBV7-9; 7 nucleotides line up with TRBD1. The V and J ends lost 5 bases and 7 bases, in that order; junction bases with no gene match: 10. This CDR3 is 15 amino acids long. Germline V gene data show CDR1 as SEHNR and CDR2 as FQNEAQ (reference sequence). Here the CDR3 reads CASSPVGQLGEKLFF. DNA for the CDR3: TGTGCCAGCAGCCCTGTGGGACAGCTAGGTGAAAAACTGTTTTTT.

This clone has a single count. The chain uses TRBV5-1 and TRBJ1-1; D may be TRBD1 (5 bases). Trimming left V 0 bases short and J 7 bases short, with 13 bases between. This CDR3 spans 14 amino acids. Per the germline V gene, CDR1 is SGHRS and CDR2 is YFSETQ. The CDR3 sequence: CASSLGQGEDEAFF. As DNA, the CDR3 is TGCGCCAGCAGCTTGGGTCAAGGGGAGGATGAAGCTTTCTTT.

V and J are TRBV5-1 and TRBJ2-5, with D perhaps TRBD2 (5 bases). CDR3 length equals 13 residues. Germline V gene sequence: CDR1 SGHRS, CDR2 YFSETQ. Trimming pared 0 bases from V and 4 bases from J, leaving 7 bases between. The CDR3 is CASSLVAGETQYF. In DNA, the CDR3 is TGCGCCAGCAGCTTGGTTGCGGGAGAGACCCAGTACTTC.

The chain couples TRBV10-1 to TRBJ2-3; no reliable D call. CDR1 WNHNN and CDR2 SYGVQD come from the germline V gene (reference sequence). The CDR3 is made up of 14 amino acids. V was trimmed by 0 bases and J by 4 bases, leaving 8 bases between them. CDR3 in DNA: TGCGCCAGCAGTGAGTCGGCGGTCGCAGATACGCAGTATTTT. As protein: CASSESAVADTQYF.

The V gene is TRBV21-1, the J gene TRBJ2-7. TRBV21-1 is a pseudogene. The CDR3 has 16 residues. CDR3 protein: CASSKGRGLDAYEQYF. In DNA form, the CDR3 reads TGTGCCAGCAGCAAAGGTCGGGGGCTCGACGCCTACGAGCAGTACTTC.

This clone was seen once. The V gene is TRBV19, the J gene TRBJ1-3; D is perhaps TRBD1 (6 bases). Germline lookup yields CDR1 LNHDA and CDR2 SQIVND (reference sequence). This CDR3 comprises 16 residues. V lost 11 bases to trimming and J lost 0 bases, with 20 bases between them. In DNA form, the CDR3 reads TGTGCCGCCCGGTCGGGGGCCAGATACTCTGGAAACACCATATATTTT. This translates into CAARSGARYSGNTIYF.

The V gene is TRBV6-1, the J gene TRBJ1-5; the D is unclear. V lost 0 bases and J 4 bases, leaving 13 bases between the germline ends. The CDR3 is 16 residues long. CDR1 is MNHNS, CDR2 SASEGT, per germline. Here the CDR3 DNA reads TGTGCCAGCAGTGAAGCGCTTGGATTCGGGAATCAGCCCCAGCATTTT. Translation gives CASSEALGFGNQPQHF.

J is TRBJ2-3 and V is TRBV5-1, with TRBD2 matching over 12 bases. Germline V gene sequence: CDR1 SGHRS, CDR2 YFSETQ. The V segment lost 4 bases and the J segment 2 bases; nucleotides outside the gene matches: 2. This CDR3 is 15 amino acids long. This CDR3 reads CASSRLAGATDTQYF. The DNA of the CDR3 is TGCGCCAGCAGCCGACTAGCGGGGGCCACAGATACGCAGTATTTT.

The chain uses TRBV18 and TRBJ1-2, with 8 bases identical to TRBD1. Germline assignment: CDR1 KGHSH and CDR2 LQKENI. The CDR3 has 16 residues. Unmatched junction bases numbered 11, after V lost 3 bases and J lost 5 bases. CDR3 protein: CASSPRTGRTPYGYTF. DNA of the CDR3: TGTGCCAGCTCACCTAGGACAGGGAGGACCCCGTATGGCTACACCTTC. Full variable domain (outside the CDR3, taken from reference TRBV18 and TRBJ1-2): NAGVMQNPRHLVRRRGQEARLRCSPMKGHSHVYWYRQLPEEGLKFMVYLQKENIIDESGMPKERFSAEFPKEGPSILRIQQVVRGDSAAYFCASSPRTGRTPYGYTFGSGTRLTVV.

The genes are TRBV9 and TRBJ2-3, with 11 bases matching TRBD2. The CDR3 extends over 15 amino acids. V shed 3 bases and J 6 bases; nucleotides not matched to a gene: 6. The germline CDR1 and CDR2 sequences are SGDLS and YYNGEE. Written as DNA, the CDR3 is TGTGCCAGCAGCGAGGGACTAGCGGTCTCGGATACGCAGTATTTT. It encodes CASSEGLAVSDTQYF.

This chain connects TRBV27 to TRBJ1-1; 11 bases are shared with TRBD1. The ends lost 4 bases at V and 6 bases at J; junction bases unmatched: 10. This CDR3 is built from 16 residues. Germline V gene data show CDR1 as MNHEY and CDR2 as SMNVEV (reference sequence). DNA for the CDR3: TGTGCCAGCAGTTGGGGACAGGGGGTTGTGATGGCTGAAGCTTTCTTT. Residues: CASSWGQGVVMAEAFF.

This chain links TRBV5-1 with TRBJ1-5, with a weak D call TRBD1 (5 bases). V gave up 0 bases and J gave up 2 bases, with 12 bases separating them. CDR3 length equals 16 residues. The germline V gene encodes CDR1 SGHRS and CDR2 YFSETQ. As DNA, the CDR3 is TGCGCCAGCAGCTTGGGATCAGGGATCGGCAATCAGCCCCAGCATTTT. Amino acids: CASSLGSGIGNQPQHF.